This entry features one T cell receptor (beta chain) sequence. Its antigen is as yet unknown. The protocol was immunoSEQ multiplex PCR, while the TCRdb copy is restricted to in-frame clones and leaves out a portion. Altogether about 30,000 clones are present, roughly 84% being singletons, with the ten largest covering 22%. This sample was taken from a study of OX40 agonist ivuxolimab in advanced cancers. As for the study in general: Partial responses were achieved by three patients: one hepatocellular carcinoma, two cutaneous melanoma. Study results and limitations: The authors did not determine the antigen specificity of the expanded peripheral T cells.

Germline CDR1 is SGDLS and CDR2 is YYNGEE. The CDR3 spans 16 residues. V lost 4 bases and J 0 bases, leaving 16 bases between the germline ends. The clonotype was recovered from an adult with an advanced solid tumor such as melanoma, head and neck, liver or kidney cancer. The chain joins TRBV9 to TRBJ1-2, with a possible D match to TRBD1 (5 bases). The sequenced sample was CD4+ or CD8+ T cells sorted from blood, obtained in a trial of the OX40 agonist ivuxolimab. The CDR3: CASSSFGGLANYGYTF. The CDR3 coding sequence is TGTGCCAGCAGCTCATTCGGGGGGTTAGCTAACTATGGCTACACCTTC.